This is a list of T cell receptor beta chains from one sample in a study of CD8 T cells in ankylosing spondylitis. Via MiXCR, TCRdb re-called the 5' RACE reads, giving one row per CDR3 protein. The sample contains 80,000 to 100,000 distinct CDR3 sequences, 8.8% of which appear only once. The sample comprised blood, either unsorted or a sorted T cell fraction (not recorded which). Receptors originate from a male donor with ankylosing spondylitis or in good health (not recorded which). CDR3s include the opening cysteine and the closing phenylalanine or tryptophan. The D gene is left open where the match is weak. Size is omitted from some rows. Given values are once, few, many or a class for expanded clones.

cdr3_aa: CASSSTGTYTEAFF
cdr3_nt: TGTGCCAGCAGTTCTACCGGGACATACACTGAAGCTTTCTTT
d_call: -
v_call: TRBV12-3/TRBV12-4
clone_size: many
j_call: TRBJ1-1
cdr3_length: 14

cdr3_aa: CASSPMLAGGFTGELFF
cdr3_nt: TGTGCCAGCAGCCCAATGCTAGCGGGGGGATTTACCGGGGAGCTGTTTTTT
d_call: TRBD2
v_call: TRBV9
clone_size: few
j_call: TRBJ2-2
cdr3_length: 17

cdr3_aa: CASSLGGLAAGELFF
cdr3_nt: TGTGCCAGCAGTTTAGGGGGACTAGCGGCCGGGGAGCTGTTTTTT
d_call: TRBD2
v_call: TRBV28
clone_size: many
j_call: TRBJ2-2
cdr3_length: 15

cdr3_aa: CSARALPTNTGELFF
cdr3_nt: TGCAGTGCTAGAGCCCTACCTACGAACACCGGGGAGCTGTTTTTT
d_call: -
v_call: TRBV20-1
clone_size: many
j_call: TRBJ2-2
cdr3_length: 15

cdr3_aa: CASNLAGTGELFF
cdr3_nt: TGCGCCAGCAACCTAGCGGGCACCGGGGAGCTGTTTTTT
d_call: TRBD2
v_call: TRBV5-1
clone_size: many
j_call: TRBJ2-2
cdr3_length: 13

cdr3_aa: CASSLEGMSTYEQYF
cdr3_nt: TGTGCCAGCAGCTTGGAGGGAATGAGCACCTACGAGCAGTACTTC
d_call: -
v_call: TRBV7-9
clone_size: many
j_call: TRBJ2-7
cdr3_length: 15

cdr3_aa: CASSLKRNYLMNTEAFF
cdr3_nt: TGTGCCAGCAGCCTAAAACGGAACTACCTAATGAACACTGAAGCTTTCTTT
d_call: -
v_call: TRBV12-3/TRBV12-4
clone_size: few
j_call: TRBJ1-1
cdr3_length: 17

cdr3_aa: CASSQEGASELYNEQFF
cdr3_nt: TGTGCCAGCAGCCAAGAAGGCGCCAGCGAACTCTACAATGAGCAGTTCTTC
d_call: -
v_call: TRBV4-2
clone_size: many
j_call: TRBJ2-1
cdr3_length: 17

cdr3_aa: CASSSDNTYEQYF
cdr3_nt: TGCGCCAGCAGCTCGGACAACACCTACGAGCAGTACTTC
d_call: -
v_call: TRBV5-1
clone_size: many
j_call: TRBJ2-7
cdr3_length: 13

cdr3_aa: CASSLRARDAGSYEQYF
cdr3_nt: TGTGCCAGCAGCTTAAGGGCCAGGGACGCGGGCTCCTACGAGCAGTACTTC
d_call: -
v_call: TRBV7-2
clone_size: many
j_call: TRBJ2-7
cdr3_length: 17

cdr3_aa: CASSPQGARGNTIYF
cdr3_nt: TGTGCCAGCAGCCCTCAGGGGGCGCGTGGAAACACCATATATTTT
d_call: TRBD1
v_call: TRBV14
clone_size: many
j_call: TRBJ1-3
cdr3_length: 15

cdr3_aa: CATTGGAGYNEQFF
cdr3_nt: TGCGCCACCACAGGGGGGGCCGGATACAATGAGCAGTTCTTC
d_call: -
v_call: TRBV5-1
clone_size: many
j_call: TRBJ2-1
cdr3_length: 14

cdr3_aa: CASSDKRAALTEQYF
cdr3_nt: TGTGCCAGCAGTGATAAACGGGCCGCCTTGACCGAGCAGTACTTC
d_call: -
v_call: TRBV2
clone_size: many
j_call: TRBJ2-7
cdr3_length: 15

cdr3_aa: CASSQEGRQSSGANVLTF
cdr3_nt: TGTGCCAGCAGCCAAGAAGGACGGCAAAGCTCTGGGGCCAACGTCCTGACTTTC
d_call: -
v_call: TRBV3-1
clone_size: many
j_call: TRBJ2-6
cdr3_length: 18

cdr3_aa: CAISRRTGDGTDTQYF
cdr3_nt: TGTGCCATCAGCCGCCGGACAGGGGATGGGACAGATACGCAGTATTTT
d_call: TRBD1
v_call: TRBV10-3
clone_size: many
j_call: TRBJ2-3
cdr3_length: 16

cdr3_aa: CSAGTAYEQYF
cdr3_nt: TGCAGTGCTGGGACGGCTTACGAGCAGTACTTC
d_call: -
v_call: TRBV20-1
clone_size: many
j_call: TRBJ2-7
cdr3_length: 11

cdr3_aa: CASSQSPTIHRERPYEQYF
cdr3_nt: TGCGCCAGCAGTCAATCCCCCACGATTCACAGGGAACGACCCTACGAGCAGTACTTC
d_call: -
v_call: TRBV23-1
clone_size: many
j_call: TRBJ2-7
cdr3_length: 19

cdr3_aa: CASSKGVGQTYEQYF
cdr3_nt: TGTGCCAGCAGCAAAGGCGTGGGGCAGACCTACGAGCAGTACTTC
d_call: -
v_call: TRBV21-1
clone_size: many
j_call: TRBJ2-7
cdr3_length: 15

cdr3_aa: CASSLAGLSQPQHF
cdr3_nt: TGTGCCAGCAGCTTAGCAGGGTTAAGCCAGCCCCAGCATTTT
d_call: -
v_call: TRBV7-2
clone_size: -
j_call: TRBJ1-5
cdr3_length: 14

cdr3_aa: CASSRGIGTIYF
cdr3_nt: TGTGCCAGTAGTAGAGGGATCGGCACCATATATTTT
d_call: -
v_call: TRBV19
clone_size: many
j_call: TRBJ1-3
cdr3_length: 12

cdr3_aa: CASSLEGVPEFIQYF
cdr3_nt: TGTGCCAGCAGCTTAGAGGGGGTCCCCGAGTTCATTCAGTACTTC
d_call: -
v_call: TRBV7-9
clone_size: -
j_call: TRBJ2-4
cdr3_length: 15

cdr3_aa: CSATPGTGNYGYTF
cdr3_nt: TGCAGTGCTACCCCCGGGACAGGGAACTATGGCTACACCTTC
d_call: TRBD1
v_call: TRBV20-1
clone_size: many
j_call: TRBJ1-2
cdr3_length: 14